This T cell receptor (beta chain) was recovered during a study of blood T cells in healthy people across ages. Study information: The template switching approach captured approximately one barcoded beta molecule for every two T cells.

Sample-barcoded 5' priming and a J-beta primer mix drove a second PCR of 7 to 11 cycles. TCRdb ran MiXCR on the 5' RACE reads and lists one entry per CDR3 protein. This table has about 780,000 distinct CDR3 sequences, approximately 24% appearing once. This clonotype was observed a few times. Its target is unknown. Study-wide findings and caveats: The lack of PBMC sorting stopped any conclusive naive versus antigen-experienced comparison.

The CDR3 loop spans 13 amino acids. J lost 5 bases, V lost 11 bases, and 8 bases had no gene match. Germline CDR1 is ENHRY and CDR2 is SYGVKD. The data also belong to a second study, concerning T cells of mothers and their children. This second study says: Six or seven children and their three healthy Caucasian mothers were the donors. Versus unrelated pairs, overlap was slightly higher in related mother-child pairs, without reaching significance.

V usage is TRBV10-3 and J usage is TRBJ1-3, with 8 bases aligning to TRBD1. Specimen: blood. This receptor was obtained from a boy younger than 18 in good health. CDR3 loop: CASQGAGRNTIYF. Written as DNA, the CDR3 is TGTGCCTCTCAGGGGGCAGGGAGAAACACCATATATTTT.